The clone carrying this T cell receptor beta chain was seen a handful of times. RNA was extracted from bulk tissue without any cell sorting. More than 3 cm separated this lung sample from the edge of the tumor. The data belong to a study of tumor and adjacent non-tumor tissue in lung cancer. In the study overall: Histology: about 13 adenocarcinoma, 2 squamous cell carcinoma, 1 small cell lung cancer.

Three rounds of nested PCR, following a modified ARM-PCR protocol, produced the TCRbeta library. TCRdb itself ran the multiplex PCR reads through MiXCR, one entry per CDR3 protein. The table has roughly 70,000 distinct CDR3 sequences, 65% to 75% seen once. CDR3 size: 13 residues. Trimming took off 5 bases at V and 5 bases at J, with 12 bases between the two ends. The germline CDR1 and CDR2 sequences are SGHNT and YENEEA. The chain employs TRBV11-3 and TRBJ1-1; D remains unclear. The source of this sequence is a woman between 50 and 59 years old with non-small cell lung cancer. The sequencing sample was made of distant non-tumor lung tissue. CDR3 protein: CASSKEGGTEAFF. The CDR3 coding sequence is TGTGCCAGCAGCAAAGAGGGAGGTACTGAAGCTTTCTTT.